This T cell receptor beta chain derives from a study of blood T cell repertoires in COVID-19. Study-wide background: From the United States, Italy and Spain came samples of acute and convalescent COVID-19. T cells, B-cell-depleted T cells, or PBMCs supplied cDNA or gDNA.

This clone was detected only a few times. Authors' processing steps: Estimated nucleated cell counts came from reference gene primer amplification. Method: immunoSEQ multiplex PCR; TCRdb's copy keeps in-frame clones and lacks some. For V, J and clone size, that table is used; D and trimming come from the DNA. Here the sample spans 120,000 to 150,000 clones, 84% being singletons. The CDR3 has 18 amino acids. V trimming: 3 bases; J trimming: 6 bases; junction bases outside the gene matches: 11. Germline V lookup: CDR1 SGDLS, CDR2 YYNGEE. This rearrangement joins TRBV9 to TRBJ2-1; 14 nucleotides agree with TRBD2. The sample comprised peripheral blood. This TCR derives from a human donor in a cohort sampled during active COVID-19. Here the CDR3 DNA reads TGTGCCAGCAGCGCCGGGACTAGCGGGAGAAGGGTGGGCAATGAGCAGTTCTTC. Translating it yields CASSAGTSGRRVGNEQFF.